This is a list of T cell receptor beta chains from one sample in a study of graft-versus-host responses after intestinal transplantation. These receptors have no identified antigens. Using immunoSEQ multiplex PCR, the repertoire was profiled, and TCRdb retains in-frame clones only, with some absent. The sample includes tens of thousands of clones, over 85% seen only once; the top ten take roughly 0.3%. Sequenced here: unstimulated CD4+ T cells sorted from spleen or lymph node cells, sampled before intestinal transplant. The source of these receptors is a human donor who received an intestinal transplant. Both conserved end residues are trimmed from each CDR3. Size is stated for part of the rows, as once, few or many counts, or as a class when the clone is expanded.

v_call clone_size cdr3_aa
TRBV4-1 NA ASSQATGGPNLREQY
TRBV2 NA ASQGPAGSPLH
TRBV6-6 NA ASSSPGQGSNEKLF
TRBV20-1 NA SGEGYTQY
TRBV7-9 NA ASSGGTEAF
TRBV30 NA AWSAPRNRGSPRTNEKLF
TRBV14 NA ASSQAGYSGNTIY
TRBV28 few ASSLGAEAF
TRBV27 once ASSPDRRNQPQH
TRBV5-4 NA ASSYNTDTQY
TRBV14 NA ASSRSGTPGAGANVLT
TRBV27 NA ASKRGTGLKLF
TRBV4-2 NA ASSQGLGTRVNEQF
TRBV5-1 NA ASSLATGSYNEQF
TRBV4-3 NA ASSQAPTGGGYGYT
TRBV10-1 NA ASSEARLAEQF
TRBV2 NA ASSAGYTYEQY
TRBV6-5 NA ASSYSLAAYEQY
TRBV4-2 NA ASSKGTQPTDIQY
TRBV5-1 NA ASSLGAEETQY
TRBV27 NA ASRLAGLGTEAF
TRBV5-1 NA ASSLGDSGANVLT
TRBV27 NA ASSPTGAPWGGYT
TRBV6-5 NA ASTETGAYEQY